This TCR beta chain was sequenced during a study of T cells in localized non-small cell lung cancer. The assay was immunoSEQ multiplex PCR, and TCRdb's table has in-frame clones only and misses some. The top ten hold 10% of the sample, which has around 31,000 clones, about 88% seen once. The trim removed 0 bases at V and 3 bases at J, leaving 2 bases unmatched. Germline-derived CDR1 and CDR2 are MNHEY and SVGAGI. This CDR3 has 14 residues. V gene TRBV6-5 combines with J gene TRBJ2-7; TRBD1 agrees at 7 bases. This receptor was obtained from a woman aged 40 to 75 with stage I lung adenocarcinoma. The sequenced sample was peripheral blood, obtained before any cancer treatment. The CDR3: CASSYSGTVYEQYF. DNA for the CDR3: TGTGCCAGCAGTTACTCAGGGACAGTCTACGAGCAGTACTTC.